This is a list of T cell receptor beta chains from one sample in a study of cytomegalovirus exposure and HLA in healthy donors. Profiled with immunoSEQ multiplex PCR; TCRdb holds only in-frame clones, not every one. The table records more than 95,000 clones, 80% to 85% of them present only once. Sequencing was done on a sample of PBMCs. The source of these receptors is a woman between 25 and 40 years old in good health and CMV-seronegative. The CDR3 runs from the conserved cysteine through the conserved F or W. Fields, in order: clone size, J gene, V gene, D gene, CDR3 protein, CDR3 DNA. A D gene is named only where the DNA matches it firmly. Clone size is not always given. Where it is, it says once, few, many or a class for expanded clones.

.,TRBJ1-3,TRBV15,.,CATRNRAGQGNTIYF,TGTGCCACCAGAAACAGGGCTGGGCAAGGAAACACCATATATTTT
.,TRBJ1-5,TRBV5-6,.,CASSLGGQSLSNQPQHF,TGTGCCAGCAGCTTGGGTGGACAGTCCCTTAGCAATCAGCCCCAGCATTTT
once,TRBJ1-1,TRBV5-6,.,CASSLADSNTEAFF,TGTGCCAGCAGCTTGGCTGACAGTAACACTGAAGCTTTCTTT
.,TRBJ2-3,TRBV29-1,TRBD2,CSVLGWGLHTDTQYF,TGCAGCGTTCTGGGGTGGGGACTACACACAGATACGCAGTATTTT
.,TRBJ2-7,TRBV19,TRBD2,CASSTGTSGGYEQYF,TGTGCCAGTAGCACCGGGACTAGCGGGGGCTACGAGCAGTACTTC
.,TRBJ2-3,TRBV27,TRBD2,CASSWRGSGRDTQYF,TGTGCCAGCAGTTGGAGGGGTAGCGGGAGGGATACGCAGTATTTT
.,TRBJ1-5,TRBV2,TRBD1,CASSKGQISNQPQHF,TGTGCCAGCAGTAAGGGACAGATTAGCAATCAGCCCCAGCATTTT
.,TRBJ2-7,TRBV7-9,.,CASSPNLNEQYF,TGTGCCAGCAGCCCGAACCTAAACGAGCAGTACTTC
.,TRBJ1-4,TRBV7-9,.,CASSLGVRGATNEKLFF,TGTGCCAGCAGCTTAGGGGTTCGGGGGGCAACTAATGAAAAACTGTTTTTT
.,TRBJ2-5,TRBV6-6,.,CASSSRTHWETQYF,TGTGCCAGCAGTTCCCGGACACATTGGGAGACCCAGTACTTC
.,TRBJ1-1,TRBV28,.,CASSTLGAAFF,TGTGCCAGCAGTACTTTGGGGGCGGCTTTCTTT
.,TRBJ2-1,TRBV30,.,CAWSTVRDSGTHEQFF,TGTGCCTGGAGTACGGTACGGGACTCCGGGACCCATGAGCAGTTCTTC